The 16 T cell receptor beta chains given below trace back to one sample, sequenced in a study of identical twins. A single record per CDR3 protein comes from TCRdb applying MiXCR to the 5' RACE reads. The data contain about 1.7 million distinct CDR3 sequences, 32% of them singletons. Specimen: cord blood. Receptor source: a newborn girl in good health.

This sequence joins TRBV7-8 and TRBJ2-1; D is perhaps TRBD1 or TRBD2 (6 bases each). Germline V CDR1 and CDR2: SGHVS, FQNEAQ. V lost 1 base to trimming and J lost 7 bases, with 17 bases between them. CDR3 length: 16 amino acids. The DNA for the CDR3 is TGTGCCAGCAGCTTAGAAGTCACAGGGAGGCAAAATGAGCAGTTCTTC. Its protein product is CASSLEVTGRQNEQFF.

The chain recombines TRBV20-1 with TRBJ1-2, with D possibly TRBD1 on 5 matching bases. V was pared by 5 bases and J by 1 base, with 14 bases between. This CDR3 comprises 14 residues. Germline lookup yields CDR1 DFQATT and CDR2 SNEGSKA (reference sequence). CDR3 sequence reads: CSAPARGGNYGYTF. The CDR3 nucleotides are TGCAGTGCTCCGGCCCGGGGCGGTAACTATGGCTACACCTTC.

The gene calls are TRBV2 and TRBJ2-1, with 7 bases identical to TRBD2. The germline gives CDR1 SNHLY, CDR2 FYNNEI. The CDR3 consists of 17 residues. The V segment lost 6 bases and the J segment 3 bases; nucleotides outside the gene matches: 14. CDR3 nucleotides: TGTGCCAGCAGCCCAGCCTCTAGCGGCCTTCGCTACAATGAGCAGTTCTTC. This encodes CASSPASSGLRYNEQFF.

This clonotype was counted only a few times. The gene calls are TRBV9 and TRBJ1-4; D perhaps matches TRBD1 (5 bases). The V end was cut by 4 bases, the J end by 1 base, with 17 bases between. The germline CDR1 and CDR2 sequences are SGDLS and YYNGEE. This CDR3 comprises 17 residues. Here the CDR3 DNA reads TGTGCCAGCAGCTCTATATCCTACAGGATAACTAATGAAAAACTGTTTTTT. This sequence encodes CASSSISYRITNEKLFF. The variable domain in full, with the rest retrieved from reference TRBV9 and TRBJ1-4, is DSGVTQTPKHLITATGQRVTLRCSPRSGDLSVYWYQQSLDQGLQFLIQYYNGEERAKGNILERFSAQQFPDLHSELNLSSLELGDSALYFCASSSISYRITNEKLFFGSGTQLSVL.

V and J are TRBV10-3 and TRBJ2-1; D might be TRBD2 (5 bases). Trimming removed 4 bases from V and 0 bases from J, with 13 bases in between. Germline lookup yields CDR1 ENHRY and CDR2 SYGVKD. This CDR3 comprises 16 residues. The CDR3 DNA reads as TGTGCCATCAGTGCGGGCGGGTTGAGCTCCTACAATGAGCAGTTCTTC. Translating gives CAISAGGLSSYNEQFF.

The V and J genes are TRBV20-1 and TRBJ2-3; 7 bases line up with TRBD2. The V gene end was trimmed by 6 bases and the J gene end by 2 bases; junction bases not matched to a gene: 8. The CDR3 has 14 amino acids. Germline loops: CDR1 DFQATT, CDR2 SNEGSKA (reference sequence). This CDR3 reads CSAISGPPTDTQYF. CDR3 coding DNA: TGCAGTGCGATTAGCGGGCCCCCCACAGATACGCAGTATTTT.

This clonotype has a handful of counts. In DNA, the CDR3 is TGTGCCAGCAGTGATGACAGGGAAACCACAGATACGCAGTATTTT. It encodes CASSDDRETTDTQYF. The V gene is TRBV25-1, the J gene TRBJ2-3; TRBD1 aligns across 7 bases. V gave up 3 bases and J gave up 2 bases; unmatched junction bases: 5. Germline CDR1 is MGHDK and CDR2 is SYGVNS. The CDR3 consists of 15 residues.

The chain employs TRBV5-6 and TRBJ2-7; possibly TRBD1 for D (6 bases). The CDR3 totals 17 residues. V lost 1 base to trimming and J lost 2 bases, with 19 bases between them. CDR1 is SGHDT, CDR2 YYEEEE, per germline. In nucleotides, the CDR3 is TGTGCCAGCAGCTTGTGGGGAACAGGGCCTAATACCTACGAGCAGTACTTC. Protein product: CASSLWGTGPNTYEQYF.

This chain's CDR3 is CASSQDGGRDTEAFF. The CDR3 nucleotides are TGTGCCAGCAGCCAAGATGGAGGCAGGGACACTGAAGCTTTCTTT. J is TRBJ1-1 and V is TRBV4-2; possible D gene TRBD1, 5 bases. Looked up from germline, CDR1 is LGHNA and CDR2 is YNFKEQ. V was pared by 0 bases and J by 3 bases, with 11 bases between. This CDR3 spans 15 amino acids.

The rearrangement links TRBV20-1 to TRBJ2-5, with D tentatively TRBD2 (6 bases). Trimming took off 3 bases at V and 11 bases at J, with 19 bases between the two ends. The CDR3 loop spans 13 amino acids. Germline lookup yields CDR1 DFQATT and CDR2 SNEGSKA (reference sequence). CDR3 residues: CSARGPAGNEQYF. DNA for the CDR3: TGCAGTGCTAGGGGGCCAGCGGGTAATGAGCAGTACTTC.

The chain recombines TRBV6-1 with TRBJ2-4, with 8 bases aligning to TRBD1. V was pared by 10 bases and J by 0 bases, with 11 bases of the junction left unmatched. From germline, CDR1 is MNHNS and CDR2 SASEGT. CDR3 length: 16 amino acids. The CDR3 DNA is TGTGCCACCAGAGAACAGGGGGAGGTAGCCAAAAACATTCAGTACTTC. This gives the protein CATREQGEVAKNIQYF.

This clonotype has at least ten counts. The chain carries TRBV24-1 and TRBJ1-5; D is uncertain. V was shortened by 2 bases and J by 3 bases, with 1 base between the two germline ends. The germline V gene encodes CDR1 KGHDR and CDR2 SFDVKD. The length of the CDR3 is 12 residues. The CDR3: CATSDYNQPQHF. As DNA, the CDR3 is TGTGCCACCAGTGATTACAATCAGCCCCAGCATTTT.

The chain joins TRBV11-2 to TRBJ2-1, with D unresolved. The CDR3 runs 16 residues. Trimming pared 7 bases from V and 5 bases from J, leaving 21 bases between. Looked up from germline, CDR1 is SGHAT and CDR2 is FQNNGV. CDR3 region: CASNQPRLGQDNEQFF. For the CDR3, the DNA is TGTGCCAGCAACCAACCTAGGCTAGGGCAGGACAATGAGCAGTTCTTC.

This clonotype showed up just once. The chain employs TRBV29-1 and TRBJ1-3, with a possible D match to TRBD1 (6 bases). CDR1 SQVTM and CDR2 ANQGSEA come from the germline V gene. V shed 3 bases and J shed 4 bases, with 10 bases lying between them. The length of the CDR3 is 13 residues. The CDR3 nucleotides read TGCAGCGTTGATTCGGGGGCGGGAAACACCATATATTTT. Amino acid sequence: CSVDSGAGNTIYF.

V usage is TRBV20-1 and J usage is TRBJ2-7; 11 nucleotides agree with TRBD2. The J segment lost 2 bases and the V segment lost 4 bases, leaving 4 bases of the junction unmatched. Germline V gives CDR1 DFQATT, CDR2 SNEGSKA (reference sequence). The CDR3 covers 14 residues. The CDR3 protein is CSATPGLAAYEQYF. The CDR3 DNA reads TGCAGTGCTACACCGGGACTAGCGGCCTACGAGCAGTACTTC.

This clonotype was recorded a few times. The CDR3 coding sequence is TGTGCCAGCAGCGACGGACACCCCGCAACTAATGAAAAACTGTTTTTT. The encoded protein is CASSDGHPATNEKLFF. V usage is TRBV3-1 and J usage is TRBJ1-4, with a weak D call TRBD1 (5 bases). The V end lost 5 bases, the J end lost 0 bases, and 13 bases lay between the germline ends. The length of the CDR3 is 16 residues. The germline V gene encodes CDR1 LGHDT and CDR2 YNNKEL (reference sequence).